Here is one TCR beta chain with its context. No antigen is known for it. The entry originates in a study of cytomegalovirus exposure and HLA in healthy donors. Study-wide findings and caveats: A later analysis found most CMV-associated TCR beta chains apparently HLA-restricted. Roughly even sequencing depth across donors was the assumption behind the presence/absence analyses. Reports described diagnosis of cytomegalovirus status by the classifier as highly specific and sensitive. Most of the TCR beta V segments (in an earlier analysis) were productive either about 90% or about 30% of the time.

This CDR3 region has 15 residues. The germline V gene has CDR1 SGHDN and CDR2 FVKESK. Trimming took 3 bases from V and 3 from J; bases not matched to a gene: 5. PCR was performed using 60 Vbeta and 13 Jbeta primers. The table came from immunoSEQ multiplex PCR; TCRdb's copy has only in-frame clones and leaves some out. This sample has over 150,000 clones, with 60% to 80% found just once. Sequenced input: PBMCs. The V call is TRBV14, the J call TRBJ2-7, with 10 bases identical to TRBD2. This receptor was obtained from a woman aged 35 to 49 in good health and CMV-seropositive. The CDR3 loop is CASSHDSGGNYEQYF. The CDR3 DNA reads TGTGCCAGCAGCCATGATAGCGGGGGGAACTACGAGCAGTACTTC. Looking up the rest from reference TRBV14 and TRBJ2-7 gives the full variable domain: EAGVTQFPSHSVIEKGQTVTLRCDPISGHDNLYWYRRVMGKEIKFLLHFVKESKQDESGMPNNRFLAERTGGTYSTLKVQPAELEDSGVYFCASSHDSGGNYEQYFGPGTRLTVT.